This TCR beta chain came from a study of OX40 agonist ivuxolimab in advanced cancers. In terms of the full investigation: Ivuxolimab, which targeted the costimulatory receptor OX40 (CD134), was an agonistic, fully human IgG2 monoclonal antibody. Intravenous ivuxolimab was administered to patients every 2 weeks at six dose levels: 0.01, 0.1, 0.3, 1.5, 3 and 10 mg/kg. Among the 52 dose-escalation patients, roughly 20 had hepatocellular carcinoma, approximately 15 melanoma, 9 renal cell carcinoma and 9 head and neck cancer. A male proportion of around 81% and a mean age of approximately 62 years, ranging from roughly 23 to 80, were recorded for the dose-escalation cohort. Prior anti-PD-1, anti-PD-L1 or anti-CTLA-4 therapy was permitted, and approximately 41% of dose-escalation patients had received checkpoint inhibitors. Three dose-escalation patients achieved partial responses, one with hepatocellular carcinoma and two with cutaneous melanoma. Peripheral TCRbeta sequencing aimed to test whether ivuxolimab altered TCR sequence diversity and caused clonal T-cell expansion. The paper describes the monotherapy dose-escalation part (N ≈ 51 patients) of the phase I trial of ivuxolimab.

Patients with a history of autoimmune disease or receiving systemic immunosuppression were excluded from the trial. Peripheral blood for TCR sequencing was collected from all dose cohorts at baseline, on cycle 4 day 1, and on cycle 7 day 1. Samples were obtained from an open-label, multicenter, first-in-human phase I dose-escalation trial of ivuxolimab. Adults with locally advanced or metastatic head and neck squamous cell, hepatocellular, melanoma or renal cell carcinoma were enrolled in the trial. CD4+ and CD8+ T cells were sorted separately from peripheral blood before TCR sequencing. In regard to this clone: The antigen this receptor binds is unknown. No clone much larger than this one lies a single base away; base qualities are absent.

On the study overall, not on this receptor specifically: After ivuxolimab, CD8+ T cells had more expanded clones than CD4+ T cells on average. Low levels of normalized T-cell clonal expansion were also seen in some patients who did not respond. In the 0.1-3.0 mg/kg groups, partial responders were among the patients with the lowest normalized peripheral clonal expansion, particularly in CD8+ T cells. At doses of 0.1 to 3.0 mg/kg, clonal expansion of both CD4+ and CD8+ T cells in blood was seen between baseline and week 6. Which antigens the clonally expanded peripheral T cells were specific for was not determined.

To sequence the TCRbeta CDR3 region, genomic DNA was isolated from the sorted cells. TCRbeta CDR3 regions were sequenced using the immunoSEQ Assay. TCRdb stores this immuneACCESS table with in-frame sequences only. Part of the clones is absent; in the studies checked, under half of the shortfall reflects unresolved V genes, and no reason is known for the rest. This sample lists approximately 90,000 clones; less than 95% were detected once. Roughly 8.7% of the sample lies in the top ten. The CDR3 runs 16 amino acids, cysteine and phenylalanine included. The kept DNA is CDR3 alone, 48 bases in frame from the first base. The germline V gene encodes CDR1 MGHRA and CDR2 YSYEKL. The V end gives up 0 bases and the J end 3 bases, leaving 6 bases in the junction not matched to a gene.

This material consisted of CD4+ or CD8+ T cells sorted from blood, taken in a trial of the OX40 agonist ivuxolimab. The chain employs TRBV4-1 and TRBJ2-7, with TRBD1 identical over 9 junction bases. The sequence came from an adult with an advanced solid tumor such as melanoma, head and neck, liver or kidney cancer. The DNA sequence is given as TGCGCCAGCAGCCAAGATAACGGGGACAGGGACTACGAGCAGTACTTC. Translated, it gives CASSQDNGDRDYEQYF.